A single sample gave rise to the 18 T cell receptor beta chains below, sequenced in a study of shared clonotypes between healthy human individuals. Assay used: immunoSEQ multiplex PCR; TCRdb lists only in-frame clones, some missing. Of about half a million clones listed, around 73% are singletons. Material for sequencing was PBMCs. These TCRs come from a woman between 40 and 55 years old in good health. Some clones in this sample may be carry-over from other donors' samples.

This clone was found once. The chain links TRBV6-6 to TRBJ2-5; D not certain. The V end lost 2 bases, the J end lost 5 bases, and 12 bases lay between the germline ends. Germline V gene data show CDR1 as MNHNY and CDR2 as SVGAGI (reference sequence). The CDR3 is 14 residues long. In DNA form, the CDR3 reads TGTGCCAGCAGTTACCAGTCCGGGCGCGAGACCCAGTACTTC. Translating it yields CASSYQSGRETQYF.

Worth noting for this clone: Within the sample, other DNA sequences also encode this same CDR3. V gene TRBV30 combines with J gene TRBJ1-2, with D uncertain. The V end was cut by 0 bases, the J end by 4 bases, with 3 bases between. The length of the CDR3 is 11 residues. The germline V gene encodes CDR1 GTSNPN and CDR2 SVGIG (reference sequence). CDR3: CAWSVTYGYTF. CDR3 in DNA: TGTGCCTGGAGTGTGACCTATGGCTACACCTTC. Variable domain in full (rest from reference TRBV30 and TRBJ1-2): SQTIHQWPATLVQPVGSPLSLECTVEGTSNPNLYWYRQAAGRGLQLLFYSVGIGQISSEVPQNLSASRPQDRQFILSSKKLLLSDSGFYLCAWSVTYGYTFGSGTRLTVV.

This chain connects TRBV6-5 to TRBJ2-6; the D is unclear. Deletions cut 7 bases from V and 0 bases from J, with 7 bases between. Looked up from germline, CDR1 is MNHEY and CDR2 is SVGAGI. The CDR3 runs 14 residues. This CDR3 is CASIDSSGANVLTF. The DNA for the CDR3 is TGTGCCAGCATAGATAGCTCTGGGGCCAACGTCCTGACTTTC.

The chain recombines TRBV4-3 with TRBJ2-7, with TRBD2 matching over 8 bases. Per the germline V gene, CDR1 is LGHNA and CDR2 is YSLEER. The ends lost 1 base at V and 3 bases at J; junction bases unmatched: 8. The CDR3 totals 16 residues. As DNA, the CDR3 is TGCGCCAGCAGCCAAGCTATGGCGGGAGGTTTCTACGAGCAGTACTTC. Translating gives CASSQAMAGGFYEQYF.

This clone showed up just once. Other nucleotide sequences in the sample specify the same CDR3. The gene calls are TRBV28 and TRBJ2-1; 14 bases are a match to TRBD2. With V trimmed by 5 bases and J by 8 bases, 2 bases remained unmatched. The length of the CDR3 is 14 residues. From germline, CDR1 is MDHEN and CDR2 SYDVKM. CDR3: CASSPGLAGDEQFF. CDR3 nucleotide sequence: TGTGCCAGCAGTCCGGGACTAGCGGGAGATGAGCAGTTCTTC. Full variable domain (remainder filled in from reference TRBV28 and TRBJ2-1): DVKVTQSSRYLVKRTGEKVFLECVQDMDHENMFWYRQDPGLGLRLIYFSYDVKMKEKGDIPEGYSVSREKKERFSLILESASTNQTSMYLCASSPGLAGDEQFFGPGTRLTVL.

The chain is built from TRBV19 and TRBJ2-7; 9 bases align to TRBD1. Germline V gene sequence: CDR1 LNHDA, CDR2 SQIVND (reference sequence). The trim removed 6 bases at V and 2 bases at J, leaving 5 bases unmatched. There are 14 residues in the CDR3. This CDR3 is CASRTGQGPYEQYF. The CDR3 DNA sequence: TGTGCCAGTAGGACAGGACAGGGGCCCTACGAGCAGTACTTC.

A word on this clone: A far larger clone is just one base off, so this is likely a read error. This chain connects TRBV11-2 to TRBJ2-1; 8 nucleotides agree with TRBD1. CDR3 size: 15 residues. V lost 2 bases, J lost 3 bases, and 3 bases stayed unmatched. Germline-derived CDR1 and CDR2 are SGHAT and FQNNGV. CDR3 DNA sequence: TGTGCCAGCAGCTTAACAGGGGGTTGCTACAATGAGCAGTTCTTC. Translated: CASSLTGGCYNEQFF.

CDR3 protein: CASSILLTAGVGGYTF. The CDR3 region has the DNA TGTGCCAGCAGCATCCTACTCACAGCAGGGGTGGGTGGCTACACCTTC. The V and J genes are TRBV7-9 and TRBJ1-2, with D perhaps matching TRBD1 (6 bases). Germline V lookup: CDR1 SEHNR, CDR2 FQNEAQ (reference sequence). The CDR3 consists of 16 residues. V lost 5 bases, J lost 7 bases, and 23 bases lay in between.

V is TRBV5-4 and J is TRBJ2-7; tentatively, D is TRBD2 (5 bases). Trimming took 4 bases from V and 0 from J, leaving 11 bases between them. This CDR3 is 14 amino acids long. CDR1 SGHNT and CDR2 YYREEE come from the germline V gene (reference sequence). The CDR3 here is CASSPTGSSYEQYF. CDR3 DNA: TGTGCCAGCAGCCCAACGGGAAGCTCCTACGAGCAGTACTTC.

The chain recombines TRBV21-1 with TRBJ1-5. TRBV21-1 is termed a pseudogene. The CDR3 loop spans 15 amino acids. The CDR3 DNA reads TGTGCCAGCAGCAAAGAATATCTCTACAATCAGCCCCAGCATTTT. This translates into CASSKEYLYNQPQHF.

The rearrangement links TRBV5-1 to TRBJ2-3; D may correspond to TRBD1 or TRBD2 (5 bases each). The CDR3 consists of 16 residues. CDR1 is SGHRS and CDR2 is YFSETQ in the germline V gene. V was trimmed by 0 bases and J by 3 bases, leaving 14 bases between them. CDR3 sequence: CASSLVPGRGTDTQYF. DNA for the CDR3: TGCGCCAGCAGCTTGGTCCCGGGACGAGGGACAGATACGCAGTATTTT.

The chain has TRBV18 and TRBJ1-1; 8 nucleotides line up with TRBD1. V dropped 3 bases and J dropped 4; count of bases not matched to a gene: 7. This CDR3 contains 15 residues. The V gene's germline CDR1 is KGHSH and CDR2 LQKENI. The CDR3 spells CASSPQGTGRTEAFF. As DNA, the CDR3 is TGTGCCAGCTCACCGCAGGGGACAGGCCGCACTGAAGCTTTCTTT.

CDR3 in DNA: TGTGCCAGTAGTACAGGGACAACCTACGAGCAGTACTTC. This encodes CASSTGTTYEQYF. This chain links TRBV19 with TRBJ2-7, with a possible D match to TRBD1 (6 bases). The CDR3 spans 13 residues. Trimming left V 4 bases short and J 2 bases short, with 9 bases between. The V gene's germline CDR1 is LNHDA and CDR2 SQIVND (reference sequence).

The chain joins TRBV27 to TRBJ2-2, with 10 bases fitting TRBD1. The V gene's germline CDR1 is MNHEY and CDR2 SMNVEV (reference sequence). This CDR3 spans 16 amino acids. J gave up 4 bases and V 6 bases, and 8 bases lay outside the gene matches. CDR3 nucleotides: TGTGCCAGCAGGGCCTCGGGACAGGGGTCCACCGGGGAGCTGTTTTTT. Its translation: CASRASGQGSTGELFF.

About this clone: Given a much more abundant clone one base away, this may be a read error. Lacking the conserved final phenylalanine or tryptophan, this CDR3 likely reflects a read error. The chain is built from TRBV5-6 and TRBJ1-6; D possibly corresponds to TRBD1 (6 bases). Germline CDR1 SGHDT, CDR2 YYEEEE. V lost 2 bases to trimming and J lost 10 bases, with 16 bases between them. This CDR3 spans 15 amino acids. CDR3 DNA: TGTGCCAGCAGCTTCCAGACAGGCCAAGCGTCACCCCTCCACGTT. This codes for CASSFQTGQASPLHV.

V is TRBV9 and J is TRBJ2-5; D is possibly TRBD2 (6 bases). The CDR3 runs 16 residues. Trimming shortened V by 1 base and J by 2 bases, and 15 bases separated the two germline ends. Germline assignment: CDR1 SGDLS and CDR2 YYNGEE. The DNA of the CDR3 is TGTGCCAGCAGCGTATATGGGGGGACCCTACAAGAGACCCAGTACTTC. Translation: CASSVYGGTLQETQYF.

A word on this clone: The same CDR3 also results from other DNA sequences found in this sample. The rearrangement links TRBV18 to TRBJ1-5, with D unclear. Germline V gene data show CDR1 as KGHSH and CDR2 as LQKENI. This CDR3 has 13 residues. Deletions cut 3 bases from V and 0 bases from J, with 3 bases between. The CDR3 nucleotides are TGTGCCAGCTCACCGGATAGCAATCAGCCCCAGCATTTT. Translation: CASSPDSNQPQHF. Full variable domain (rest looked up from reference TRBV18 and TRBJ1-5): NAGVMQNPRHLVRRRGQEARLRCSPMKGHSHVYWYRQLPEEGLKFMVYLQKENIIDESGMPKERFSAEFPKEGPSILRIQQVVRGDSAAYFCASSPDSNQPQHFGDGTRLSIL.

The chain employs TRBV2 and TRBJ2-5; TRBD2 matches at 14 bases. The V gene end was trimmed by 4 bases and the J gene end by 4 bases; junction bases not matched to a gene: 5. The germline V gene has CDR1 SNHLY and CDR2 FYNNEI. This CDR3 is 16 amino acids long. CDR3: CASSGGLAGERETQYF. The CDR3 coding sequence is TGTGCCAGCAGTGGGGGACTAGCGGGAGAGAGAGAGACCCAGTACTTC.